These 31 T cell receptor beta chains originate from one sample sequenced in a study of cytotoxic CD8 clonotypes in ibrutinib-treated CLL. Only in-frame clones appear in the TCRdb table, and some are missing; sequencing was by immunoSEQ multiplex PCR. Of some 160,000 clones detected, 81% appear once; the ten largest clones hold about 2.1%. The sequencing used PBMCs, collected after 12 months of ibrutinib treatment. All receptors come from a human donor with chronic lymphocytic leukemia.

The chain employs TRBV7-3 and TRBJ2-3; D is tentatively TRBD1 or TRBD2 (5 bases each). The CDR3 extends over 14 amino acids. Trimming pared 7 bases from V and 0 bases from J, leaving 11 bases between. Per the germline V gene, CDR1 is SGHTA and CDR2 is FQGTGA. CDR3 in amino acids: CASKQRGSTDTQYF. The CDR3 DNA sequence: TGTGCCAGCAAACAGAGGGGCAGCACAGATACGCAGTATTTT.

The chain is built from TRBV5-6 and TRBJ1-3; TRBD1 might be the D (5 bases). Trimming stripped 4 bases from V and 3 bases from J, with 17 bases between. The germline gives CDR1 SGHDT, CDR2 YYEEEE. The CDR3 contains 16 residues. The CDR3 region has the DNA TGTGCCAGCAGCCGAAGGAGCGGGGCGAGTGGAAACACCATATATTTT. Amino acid sequence: CASSRRSGASGNTIYF.

V gene TRBV6-6 combines with J gene TRBJ2-7; the match to TRBD1 covers 8 bases. The CDR3 sequence is 14 residues long. Germline loops: CDR1 MNHNY, CDR2 SVGAGI (reference sequence). Germline trimming cut 6 bases from V and 6 bases from J; bases unmatched to any gene: 10. The CDR3 DNA reads TGTGCCAGCAGGCCAACAGGGGGGTCATCCGAGCAGTACTTC. Its translation is CASRPTGGSSEQYF.

V usage is TRBV29-1 and J usage is TRBJ2-2; TRBD1 aligns across 7 bases. The CDR3 sequence is 15 residues long. The V segment lost 3 bases and the J segment 3 bases; nucleotides outside the gene matches: 7. CDR1 is SQVTM, CDR2 ANQGSEA, per germline. CDR3 nucleotides: TGCAGCGTTGACGCCACGGGACAGCACACCGGGGAGCTGTTTTTT. Encoded protein: CSVDATGQHTGELFF.

V usage is TRBV10-3 and J usage is TRBJ2-5, with 7 positions matching TRBD2. This CDR3 has 16 residues. The germline V gene has CDR1 ENHRY and CDR2 SYGVKD. With V trimmed by 6 bases and J by 2 bases, 12 bases remained unmatched. CDR3 protein: CAIRGFGGSSQETQYF. The CDR3 bases are TGTGCCATCAGGGGATTTGGCGGGAGCTCACAAGAGACCCAGTACTTC.

The chain employs TRBV4-3 and TRBJ1-5; possible D gene TRBD1, 6 bases. The ends were cut back, 4 bases at V and 6 bases at J, with 13 bases in the middle. CDR1 and CDR2 (germline): LGHNA, YSLEER. CDR3 length: 14 amino acids. The CDR3 region has the DNA TGCGCCAGCAGCCGGTCCGAGGGGGTTCAGCCCCAGCATTTT. This sequence encodes CASSRSEGVQPQHF.

The sample holds one count of this clone. J is TRBJ2-2 and V is TRBV19; 7 bases are a match to TRBD1. The CDR3 has 16 residues. Germline V gene lookup returns CDR1 LNHDA and CDR2 SQIVND (reference sequence). The trim removed 2 bases at V and 2 bases at J, leaving 5 bases unmatched. The CDR3 protein is CASSILGDSNTGELFF. The CDR3 DNA sequence: TGTGCCAGTAGTATATTAGGGGACAGTAACACCGGGGAGCTGTTTTTT.

This chain links TRBV30 with TRBJ2-1; 16 bases are a match to TRBD2. The CDR3 is made up of 15 amino acids. Germline V gene sequence: CDR1 GTSNPN, CDR2 SVGIG (reference sequence). The junction had 13 bases not matched to a gene; V was cut back by 8 bases and J by 12 bases. The CDR3, as DNA: TGTGCCCGCGAGGGGAAGGGACTAGCGGGGGGGCGGCAGTTCTTC. It yields the protein CAREGKGLAGGRQFF.

CDR3 in amino acids: CASSDTTKGQPRTEPYEQYF. CDR3 nucleotide sequence: TGTGCCAGCAGTGACACGACAAAGGGACAGCCCAGAACGGAACCCTACGAGCAGTACTTC. The V and J genes are TRBV6-4 and TRBJ2-7; 7 nucleotides align to TRBD1. With 2 bases clipped from V and 2 bases from J, the junction kept 21 bases outside the gene matches. The germline gives CDR1 MRHNA, CDR2 SNTAGT. The CDR3 consists of 20 residues.

This clone was detected only a few times. The chain has TRBV29-1 and TRBJ2-3, with 12 bases that match TRBD2. With V trimmed by 4 bases and J by 1 base, 12 bases remained unmatched. The CDR3 is 18 residues long. Germline assignment: CDR1 SQVTM and CDR2 ANQGSEA. CDR3 nucleotides: TGCAGCGTTGTAGCGTACTTAACTAGCGGGGGGCGCACAGATACGCAGTATTTT. Protein: CSVVAYLTSGGRTDTQYF.

The J gene is TRBJ2-3, the V gene TRBV2, with TRBD2 as a possible D gene (5 bases). V shed 8 bases and J shed 0 bases, with 21 bases lying between them. The CDR3 is 17 amino acids. In germline, CDR1 is SNHLY, CDR2 FYNNEI. The CDR3: CASGAQSGSISTDTQYF. CDR3 sequence (DNA): TGTGCCAGCGGTGCCCAAAGCGGTTCTATTAGCACAGATACGCAGTATTTT.

The chain is built from TRBV29-1 and TRBJ2-5; D gene ambiguous. Germline V CDR1 and CDR2: SQVTM, ANQGSEA. V was cut by 4 bases and J by 2 bases, with 8 bases left in between. CDR3 length equals 12 residues. The CDR3 DNA is TGCAGCGTTGGTAGCAGTCAAGAGACCCAGTACTTC. Protein sequence: CSVGSSQETQYF.

The chain carries TRBV20-1 and TRBJ1-2; D is unresolved. The CDR3 consists of 11 residues. Germline CDR1 is DFQATT and CDR2 is SNEGSKA (reference sequence). The V gene lost 1 base and the J gene lost 4 bases, with 4 bases spanning the gap. CDR3 region: CSARVLYGYTF. For the CDR3, the DNA is TGCAGTGCTAGAGTTCTCTATGGCTACACCTTC.

The genes are TRBV28 and TRBJ1-3; D gene uncertain. Trimming took 7 bases from V and 0 from J, leaving 7 bases between them. The CDR3 runs to 13 residues. Germline V lookup: CDR1 MDHEN, CDR2 SYDVKM. CDR3 in amino acids: CASNGRSGNTIYF. The CDR3 DNA sequence: TGTGCCAGCAATGGTCGCTCTGGAAACACCATATATTTT.

V gene TRBV7-2 combines with J gene TRBJ1-3; D is ambiguous. Germline CDR1 SGHTA, CDR2 FQGNSA. The CDR3 runs to 13 residues. Trimming pared 4 bases from V and 4 bases from J, leaving 8 bases between. The CDR3 DNA follows: TGTGCCAGCAGCTCGGCGGCCGGAAACACCATATATTTT. It codes for CASSSAAGNTIYF.

V usage is TRBV5-1 and J usage is TRBJ2-1; the match to TRBD1 covers 8 bases. The germline CDR1 and CDR2 sequences are SGHRS and YFSETQ. The CDR3 contains 16 residues. The ends lost 4 bases at V and 9 bases at J; junction bases unmatched: 15. The CDR3 nucleotides read TGCGCCAGCAGCCACAGACAAAAGGACAGGGTAGTTGAGCAGTTCTTC. This sequence encodes CASSHRQKDRVVEQFF.

The genes are TRBV27 and TRBJ2-3; either TRBD1 or TRBD2 may fit D (5 bases each). The ends were cut back, 3 bases at V and 2 bases at J, with 12 bases in the middle. Germline-derived CDR1 and CDR2 are MNHEY and SMNVEV (reference sequence). CDR3 length: 15 residues. CDR3 sequence (DNA): TGTGCCAGCAGTTTCCGGGGCACCTCCACAGATACGCAGTATTTT. The encoded protein is CASSFRGTSTDTQYF.

The genes are TRBV5-1 and TRBJ1-2; 7 bases are shared with TRBD1. CDR3 size: 14 residues. V shed 4 bases, J shed 7 bases, and the junction held 10 bases outside the gene matches. Germline loops: CDR1 SGHRS, CDR2 YFSETQ. The CDR3 region is CASSPTEGAGGYTF. CDR3 DNA sequence: TGCGCCAGCAGCCCGACGGAGGGGGCGGGTGGCTACACCTTC.

The genes are TRBV5-1 and TRBJ2-2; no clear D. V was clipped by 1 base and J by 2 bases, with 12 bases between them. The CDR3 runs 16 residues. Looked up from germline, CDR1 is SGHRS and CDR2 is YFSETQ. CDR3 in DNA: TGCGCCAGCAGCTTGATAGCCTGGGGTAACACCGGGGAGCTGTTTTTT. Residues: CASSLIAWGNTGELFF.

The genes are TRBV18 and TRBJ2-7; TRBD1 matches at 7 bases. Germline CDR1 KGHSH, CDR2 LQKENI. V was clipped by 5 bases and J by 2 bases; unmatched bases: 6. This CDR3 is built from 14 residues. The CDR3 sequence: CASSTSTGPYEQYF. CDR3 bases: TGTGCCAGCTCAACATCGACAGGGCCCTACGAGCAGTACTTC.

The V gene is TRBV28, the J gene TRBJ2-7, with D hard to call. Germline values: CDR1 MDHEN, CDR2 SYDVKM. With 2 bases removed from V and 3 bases from J, the gap between germline ends came to 11 bases. There are 14 residues in the CDR3. CDR3 sequence reads: CASSLSSTFYEQYF. For the CDR3, the DNA is TGTGCCAGCAGTTTAAGCTCCACCTTCTACGAGCAGTACTTC.

The chain links TRBV4-1 to TRBJ1-5; D not certain. Trimming pared 0 bases from V and 6 bases from J, leaving 6 bases between. Per the germline V gene, CDR1 is MGHRA and CDR2 is YSYEKL. The CDR3 covers 13 residues. CDR3 bases: TGCGCCAGCAGCCAAGAACGGGCTCAGCCCCAGCATTTT. Translated: CASSQERAQPQHF.

This clone was detected only once. V and J are TRBV28 and TRBJ2-2; D is perhaps TRBD2 (7 bases). Germline V gene sequence: CDR1 MDHEN, CDR2 SYDVKM. The length of the CDR3 is 14 residues. V was trimmed by 4 bases and J by 5 bases, leaving 11 bases between them. The CDR3 is CASSSGGKTGELFF. The DNA for the CDR3 is TGTGCCAGCAGTTCGGGGGGCAAGACCGGGGAGCTGTTTTTT.

The chain recombines TRBV9 with TRBJ2-1, with 7 bases that match TRBD2. This CDR3 region has 16 residues. CDR1 is SGDLS, CDR2 YYNGEE, per germline. The V gene end was trimmed by 2 bases and the J gene end by 3 bases; junction bases not matched to a gene: 8. Here the CDR3 reads CASSVIAGVLYNEQFF. CDR3 nucleotides: TGTGCCAGCAGCGTCATAGCGGGCGTACTCTACAATGAGCAGTTCTTC.

A single count supports this clone. CDR3 in DNA: TGTGCCAGCAGATTGACCGGGGCAGAGAGTGGCTACACCTTC. Protein product: CASRLTGAESGYTF. This chain connects TRBV28 to TRBJ1-2; maybe TRBD1 (5 bases). Germline lookup yields CDR1 MDHEN and CDR2 SYDVKM. Trimming shortened V by 6 bases and J by 7 bases, and 18 bases separated the two germline ends. There are 14 residues in the CDR3.

Many counts were recorded for this clone. The chain carries TRBV27 and TRBJ2-5, with a weak D call TRBD2 (6 bases). The CDR3 is made up of 13 amino acids. V was clipped by 2 bases and J by 7 bases, with 11 bases between them. Germline V gene sequence: CDR1 MNHEY, CDR2 SMNVEV (reference sequence). CDR3 residues: CASSLGTRGTQYF. Here the CDR3 DNA reads TGTGCCAGCAGTTTAGGTACGCGGGGGACCCAGTACTTC.

The chain carries TRBV5-1 and TRBJ2-1, with D possibly matching TRBD1 (6 bases). Germline lookup yields CDR1 SGHRS and CDR2 YFSETQ. The V end was cut by 0 bases, the J end by 4 bases, with 11 bases between. The CDR3 is made up of 15 amino acids. For the CDR3, the DNA is TGCGCCAGCAGCTTGGCAGGGGCGTATTACAATGAGCAGTTCTTC. This gives the protein CASSLAGAYYNEQFF.

The chain carries TRBV30 and TRBJ1-5; 7 bases are a match to TRBD1. Germline CDR1 and CDR2: GTSNPN and SVGIG (reference sequence). The CDR3 is 13 amino acids. V lost 5 bases to trimming and J lost 4 bases; unmatched junction nucleotides: 5. The CDR3 DNA follows: TGTGCCTGGGAACAGGGGAATAATCAGCCCCAGCATTTT. Amino acids: CAWEQGNNQPQHF.

The gene calls are TRBV12-5 and TRBJ1-1; D gene uncertain. Trimming cost V 0 bases and J 1 base, with 12 bases left between them. Germline CDR1 and CDR2: LGHNT and FRNRAP. The CDR3 sequence is 16 residues long. The CDR3 region has the DNA TGTGCTAGTGGTTTGGTACTCTCAGGCCGGAACACTGAAGCTTTCTTT. Its translation: CASGLVLSGRNTEAFF.

The chain links TRBV27 to TRBJ1-5, with unresolved D. This CDR3 region has 16 residues. The germline CDR1 and CDR2 sequences are MNHEY and SMNVEV (reference sequence). The germline V and J ends were trimmed by 2 bases and 10 bases, with 21 bases remaining between them. The CDR3 reads CASSLTVVQRGSPQHF. CDR3 in DNA: TGTGCCAGCAGTTTAACAGTCGTTCAGCGAGGGAGTCCCCAGCATTTT.

DNA of the CDR3: TGTGCCAGCAGCTTTGCAGGCCGCACAGATACGCAGTATTTT. Encoded protein: CASSFAGRTDTQYF. This chain uses TRBV7-9 with TRBJ2-3; D uncertain. Trimming left V 3 bases short and J 1 base short, with 8 bases between. The CDR3 contains 14 residues. Germline V gene data show CDR1 as SEHNR and CDR2 as FQNEAQ (reference sequence). Based on the CDR3 plus reference TRBV7-9 and TRBJ2-3, the full variable domain is DTGVSQNPRHKITKRGQNVTFRCDPISEHNRLYWYRQTLGQGPEFLTYFQNEAQLEKSRLLSDRFSAERPKGSFSTLEIQRTEQGDSAMYLCASSFAGRTDTQYFGPGTRLTVL.